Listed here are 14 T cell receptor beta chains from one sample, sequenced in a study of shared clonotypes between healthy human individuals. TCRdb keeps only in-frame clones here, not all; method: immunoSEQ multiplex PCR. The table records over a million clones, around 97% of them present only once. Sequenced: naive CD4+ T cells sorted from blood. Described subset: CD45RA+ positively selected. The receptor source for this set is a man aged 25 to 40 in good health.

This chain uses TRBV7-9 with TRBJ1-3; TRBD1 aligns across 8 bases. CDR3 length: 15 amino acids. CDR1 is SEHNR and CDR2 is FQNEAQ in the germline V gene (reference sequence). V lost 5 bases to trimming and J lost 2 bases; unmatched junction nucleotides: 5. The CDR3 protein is CASSPDRGPGNTIYF. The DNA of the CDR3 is TGTGCCAGCAGCCCCGACAGGGGACCTGGAAACACCATATATTTT. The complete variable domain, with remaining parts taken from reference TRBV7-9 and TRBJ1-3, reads DTGVSQNPRHKITKRGQNVTFRCDPISEHNRLYWYRQTLGQGPEFLTYFQNEAQLEKSRLLSDRFSAERPKGSFSTLEIQRTEQGDSAMYLCASSPDRGPGNTIYFGEGSWLTVV.

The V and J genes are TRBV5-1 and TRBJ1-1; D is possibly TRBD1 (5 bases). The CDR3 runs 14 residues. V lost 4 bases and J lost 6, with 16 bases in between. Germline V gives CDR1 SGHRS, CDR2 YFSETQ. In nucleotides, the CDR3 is TGCGCCAGCAGCCCTGTTCGGGGGACCGCTGAAGCTTTCTTT. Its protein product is CASSPVRGTAEAFF.

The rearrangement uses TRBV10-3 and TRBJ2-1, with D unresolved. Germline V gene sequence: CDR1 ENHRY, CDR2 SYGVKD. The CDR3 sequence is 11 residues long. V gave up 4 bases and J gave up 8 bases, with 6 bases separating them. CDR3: CAISGSYEQFF. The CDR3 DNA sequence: TGTGCCATCAGTGGGTCCTATGAGCAGTTCTTC.

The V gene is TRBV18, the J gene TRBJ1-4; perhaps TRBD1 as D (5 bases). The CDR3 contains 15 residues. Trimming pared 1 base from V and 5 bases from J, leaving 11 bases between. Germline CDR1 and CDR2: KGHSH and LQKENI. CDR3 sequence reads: CASSPQQGPNEKLFF. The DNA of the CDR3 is TGTGCCAGCTCACCACAGCAGGGCCCGAATGAAAAACTGTTTTTT.

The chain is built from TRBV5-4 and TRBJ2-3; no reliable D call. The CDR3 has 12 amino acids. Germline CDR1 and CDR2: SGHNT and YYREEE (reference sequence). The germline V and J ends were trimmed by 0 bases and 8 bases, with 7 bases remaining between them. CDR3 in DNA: TGTGCCAGCAGCTTGGATTCCGGTACGCAGTATTTT. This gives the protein CASSLDSGTQYF.

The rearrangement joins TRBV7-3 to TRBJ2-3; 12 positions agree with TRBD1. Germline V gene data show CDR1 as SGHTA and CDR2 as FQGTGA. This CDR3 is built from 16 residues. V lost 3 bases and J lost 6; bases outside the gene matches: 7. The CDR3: CASSLSGTGGWDTQYF. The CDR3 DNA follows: TGTGCCAGCAGCTTGTCCGGGACAGGGGGCTGGGATACGCAGTATTTT.

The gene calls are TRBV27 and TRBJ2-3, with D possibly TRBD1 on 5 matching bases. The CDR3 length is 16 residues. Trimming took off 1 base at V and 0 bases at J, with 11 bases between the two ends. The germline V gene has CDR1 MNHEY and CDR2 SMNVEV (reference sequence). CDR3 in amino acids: CASSLWAGFSTDTQYF. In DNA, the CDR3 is TGTGCCAGCAGTTTATGGGCAGGGTTTAGCACAGATACGCAGTATTTT.

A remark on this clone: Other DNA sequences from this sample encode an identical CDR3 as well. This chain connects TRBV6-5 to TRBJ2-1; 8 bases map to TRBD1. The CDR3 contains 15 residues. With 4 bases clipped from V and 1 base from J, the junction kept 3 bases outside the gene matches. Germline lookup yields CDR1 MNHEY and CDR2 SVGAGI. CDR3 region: CASSSTGGSYNEQFF. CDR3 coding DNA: TGTGCCAGCAGTTCTACAGGGGGTTCCTACAATGAGCAGTTCTTC.

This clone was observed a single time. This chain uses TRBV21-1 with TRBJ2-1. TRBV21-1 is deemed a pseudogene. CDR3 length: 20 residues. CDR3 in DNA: TGTGCCAGCAGCCCTCGGGCGTCCAGCTCCATCCCCGATTTAGACAATGAGCAGTTCTTC. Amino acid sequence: CASSPRASSSIPDLDNEQFF.

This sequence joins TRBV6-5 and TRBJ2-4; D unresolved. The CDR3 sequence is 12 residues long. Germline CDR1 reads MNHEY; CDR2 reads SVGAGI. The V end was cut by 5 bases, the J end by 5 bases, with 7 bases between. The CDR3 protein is CASSHRENIQYF. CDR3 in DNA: TGTGCCAGCAGTCACAGAGAAAACATTCAGTACTTC.

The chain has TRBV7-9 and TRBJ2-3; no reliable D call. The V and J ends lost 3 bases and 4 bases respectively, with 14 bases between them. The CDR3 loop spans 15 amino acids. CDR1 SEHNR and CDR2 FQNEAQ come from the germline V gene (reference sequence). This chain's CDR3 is CASSFNLRNADTQYF. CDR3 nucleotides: TGTGCCAGCAGCTTTAACCTGAGGAACGCAGATACGCAGTATTTT.

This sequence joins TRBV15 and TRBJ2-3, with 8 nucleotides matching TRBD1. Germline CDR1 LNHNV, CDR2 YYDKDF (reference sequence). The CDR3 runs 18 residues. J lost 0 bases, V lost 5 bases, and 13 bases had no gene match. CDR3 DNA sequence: TGTGCCACCAGCCGAAAAGCAGGTGACAGGGGAAGCACAGATACGCAGTATTTT. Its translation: CATSRKAGDRGSTDTQYF.

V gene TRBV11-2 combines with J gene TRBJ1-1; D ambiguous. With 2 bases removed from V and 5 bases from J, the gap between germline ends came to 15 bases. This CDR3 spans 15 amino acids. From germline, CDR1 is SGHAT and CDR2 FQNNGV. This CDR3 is CASSLSFLTRTEAFF. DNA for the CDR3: TGTGCCAGCAGCTTATCCTTTTTAACGAGGACTGAAGCTTTCTTT.

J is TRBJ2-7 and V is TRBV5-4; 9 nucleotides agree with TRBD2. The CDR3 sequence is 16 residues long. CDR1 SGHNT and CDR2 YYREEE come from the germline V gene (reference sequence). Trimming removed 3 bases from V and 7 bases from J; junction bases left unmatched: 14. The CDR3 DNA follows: TGTGCCAGCAGCTCGGGGGGAGCGGGAGGTGGCTGGGAGCAGTACTTC. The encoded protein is CASSSGGAGGGWEQYF.